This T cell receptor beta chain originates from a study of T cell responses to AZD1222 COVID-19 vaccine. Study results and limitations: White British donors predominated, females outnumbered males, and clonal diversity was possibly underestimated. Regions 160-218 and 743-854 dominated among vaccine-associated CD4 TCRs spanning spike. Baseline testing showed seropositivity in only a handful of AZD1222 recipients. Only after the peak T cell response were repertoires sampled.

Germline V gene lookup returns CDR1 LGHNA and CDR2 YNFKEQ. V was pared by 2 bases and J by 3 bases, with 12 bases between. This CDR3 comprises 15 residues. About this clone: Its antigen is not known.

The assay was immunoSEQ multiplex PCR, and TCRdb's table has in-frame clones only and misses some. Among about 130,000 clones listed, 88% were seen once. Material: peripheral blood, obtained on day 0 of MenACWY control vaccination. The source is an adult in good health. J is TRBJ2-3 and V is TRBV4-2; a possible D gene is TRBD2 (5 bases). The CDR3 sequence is CASSQSRRGTDTQYF. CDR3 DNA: TGTGCCAGCAGCCAATCCAGACGGGGAACAGATACGCAGTATTTT.